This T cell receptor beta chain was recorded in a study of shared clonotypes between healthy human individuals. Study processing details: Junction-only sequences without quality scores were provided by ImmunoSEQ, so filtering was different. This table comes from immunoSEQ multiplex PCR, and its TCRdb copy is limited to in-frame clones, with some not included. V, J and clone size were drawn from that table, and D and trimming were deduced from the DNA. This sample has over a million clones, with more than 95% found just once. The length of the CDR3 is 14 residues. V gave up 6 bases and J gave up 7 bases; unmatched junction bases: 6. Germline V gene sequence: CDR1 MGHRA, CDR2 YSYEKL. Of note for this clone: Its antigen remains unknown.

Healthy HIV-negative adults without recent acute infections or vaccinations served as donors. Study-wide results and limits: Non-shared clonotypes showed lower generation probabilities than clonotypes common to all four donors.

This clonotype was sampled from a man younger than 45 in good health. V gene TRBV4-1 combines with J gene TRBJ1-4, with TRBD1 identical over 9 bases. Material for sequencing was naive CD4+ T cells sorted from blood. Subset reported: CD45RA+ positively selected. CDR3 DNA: TGCGCCAGCAGTATTGGACAGGGGTTTGAAAAACTGTTTTTT. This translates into CASSIGQGFEKLFF.